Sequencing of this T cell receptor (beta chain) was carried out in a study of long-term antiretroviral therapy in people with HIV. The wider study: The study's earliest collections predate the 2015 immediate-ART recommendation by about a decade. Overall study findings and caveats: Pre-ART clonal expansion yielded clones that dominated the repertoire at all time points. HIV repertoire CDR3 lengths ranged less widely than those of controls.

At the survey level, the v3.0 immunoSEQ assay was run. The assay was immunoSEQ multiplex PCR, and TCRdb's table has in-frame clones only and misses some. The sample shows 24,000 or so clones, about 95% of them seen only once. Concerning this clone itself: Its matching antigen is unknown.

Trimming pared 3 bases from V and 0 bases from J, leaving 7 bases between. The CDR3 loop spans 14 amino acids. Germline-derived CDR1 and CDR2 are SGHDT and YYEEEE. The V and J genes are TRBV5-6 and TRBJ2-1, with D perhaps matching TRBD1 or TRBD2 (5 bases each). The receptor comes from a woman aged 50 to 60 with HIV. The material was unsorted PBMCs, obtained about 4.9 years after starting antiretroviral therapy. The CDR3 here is CASSWDHSYNEQFF. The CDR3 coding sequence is TGTGCCAGCAGCTGGGACCACTCCTACAATGAGCAGTTCTTC.